This T cell receptor (beta chain) was identified in a study of control samples from healthy donors and cancer patients. The CDR3 is made up of 15 amino acids. Looked up from germline, CDR1 is KGHSH and CDR2 is LQKENI. With 0 bases clipped from V and 5 bases from J, the junction kept 2 bases outside the gene matches. Profiled with immunoSEQ multiplex PCR; TCRdb holds only in-frame clones, not every one. The sample consists of more than 25,000 clones, 91% of them appearing once. The receptor comes from a man aged 50 to 59 with lung cancer. The sequenced material came from PBMCs. This chain joins TRBV18 and TRBJ2-3; the match to TRBD1 covers 10 bases. CDR3 DNA: TGTGCCAGCTCACCACCGGGACAGGGGATAGATACGCAGTATTTT. Residues: CASSPPGQGIDTQYF.